The 3 T cell receptor beta chains in this list originate from one sample, sequenced in a study of Ad26.COV2.S vaccination and SARS-CoV-2 variants. Treatment defined: roughly 20 received Ad26.COV2.S at low or high dose, single or two shots; 5 received placebo; per-sample allocation not given. Collection of the samples took place on day 63 after the first injection of vaccine or placebo. Clones were sequenced by immunoSEQ multiplex PCR, and TCRdb holds only the in-frame ones, with some missing. The sample records 430,000 or so clones, roughly nine tenths being singletons. Specimen: peripheral blood, collected in a trial of Ad26.COV2.S vaccine versus placebo. The receptors originated from a person aged 18-65 years who received the Ad26.COV2.S COVID-19 vaccine or a placebo.

The chain recombines TRBV7-2 with TRBJ1-2; the D gene is possibly TRBD1 (6 bases). This CDR3 has 16 amino acids. CDR1 SGHTA and CDR2 FQGNSA come from the germline V gene. V lost 4 bases and J lost 5, with 20 bases in between. The CDR3 loop reads CASSSRRTALSYGYTF. The CDR3 DNA reads TGTGCCAGCAGCTCCAGAAGGACAGCCCTCAGTTATGGCTACACCTTC.

This chain uses TRBV4-3 with TRBJ1-1; D is uncertain. The germline V and J ends were trimmed by 0 bases and 11 bases, with 19 bases remaining between them. This CDR3 region has 15 residues. Germline V CDR1 and CDR2: LGHNA, YSLEER. The CDR3 reads CASSQDQNSRVGAFF. The DNA for the CDR3 is TGCGCCAGCAGCCAAGATCAGAACAGCCGAGTTGGGGCTTTCTTT.

The chain carries TRBV7-9 and TRBJ1-2; tentatively, D is TRBD1 (5 bases). The CDR3 covers 13 residues. From germline, CDR1 is SEHNR and CDR2 FQNEAQ (reference sequence). The V end lost 5 bases, the J end lost 3 bases, and 10 bases lay between the germline ends. The chain's CDR3 is CASSLGGDYGYTF. DNA for the CDR3: TGTGCCAGCAGCCTTGGGGGGGACTATGGCTACACCTTC.